This record concerns one TCR beta chain sequence. Its antigen is undetermined. This entry comes from a study of identical twins. Study-wide points: The analysis was cross-sectional rather than longitudinal within donors.

The CDR3 is 14 residues long. Per the germline V gene, CDR1 is SQVTM and CDR2 is ANQGSEA. Trimming took 8 bases from V and 5 from J; bases not matched to a gene: 14. TCRdb redid the calling of the 5' RACE reads with MiXCR, one entry per CDR3 protein. The sample holds 400,000 to 600,000 distinct CDR3 sequences, more than 20% seen once. A further study also used this sample, focusing on yellow fever vaccine responses in identical twins.

The sample comprised CD4+ T cells sorted from blood. V and J are TRBV29-1 and TRBJ2-7, with TRBD1 identical over 8 bases. This TCR came from a woman aged 18-29 years in good health. The CDR3 region is CSSLGAGGQNEQYF. As DNA, the CDR3 is TGCAGCTCGTTGGGGGCAGGGGGCCAGAACGAGCAGTACTTC.